This T cell receptor beta chain was recovered during a study of blood T cell repertoires in COVID-19. The V end lost 3 bases, the J end lost 3 bases, and 7 bases lay between the germline ends. CDR1 and CDR2 from the germline V gene are SGHDT and YYEEEE. The CDR3 runs to 12 residues. Authors' analysis steps: From reference gene primer amplification, estimates of nucleated cell counts were derived. Using immunoSEQ multiplex PCR, the repertoire was profiled, and TCRdb retains in-frame clones only, with some absent. V and J calls and clone size follow that table, whereas D and trimming were derived from the DNA. The sample consists of approximately 14,000 clones, approximately 84% of them appearing once.

The source of this sequence is a human donor in a cohort sampled during active COVID-19. The sample taken for sequencing was peripheral blood. J is TRBJ2-7 and V is TRBV5-6; the D gene is possibly TRBD2 (5 bases). CDR3: CASSSGGYEQYF. The CDR3 DNA sequence: TGTGCCAGCAGCTCTGGAGGCTACGAGCAGTACTTC.